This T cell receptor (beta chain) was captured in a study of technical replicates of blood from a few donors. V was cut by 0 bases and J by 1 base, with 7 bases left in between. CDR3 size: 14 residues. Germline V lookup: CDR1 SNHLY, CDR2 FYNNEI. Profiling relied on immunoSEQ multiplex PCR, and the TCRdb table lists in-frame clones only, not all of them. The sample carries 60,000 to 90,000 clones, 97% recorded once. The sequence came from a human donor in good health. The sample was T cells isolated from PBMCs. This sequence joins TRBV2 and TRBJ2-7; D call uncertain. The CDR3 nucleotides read TGTGCCAGCAGTGAAGCGGGCACTTCCTACGAGCAGTACTTC. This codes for CASSEAGTSYEQYF. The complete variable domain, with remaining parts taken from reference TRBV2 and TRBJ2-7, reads EPEVTQTPSHQVTQMGQEVILRCVPISNHLYFYWYRQILGQKVEFLVSFYNNEISEKSEIFDDQFSVERPDGSNFTLKIRSTKLEDSAMYFCASSEAGTSYEQYFGPGTRLTVT.